Listed below are T cell receptor beta chains from one sample, sequenced in a study of blood T cell repertoires in COVID-19. Sequencing used immunoSEQ multiplex PCR; TCRdb keeps in-frame clones, though not all of them. The sample lists about 74,000 clones; 70% to 75% were seen once. Sample: peripheral blood. These receptors came from a man in his 70s with acute or convalescent COVID-19. Both conserved end residues are part of each CDR3. The D gene is left open where the match is weak. For some rows the clone size is stated as once, few or many, or as a class when expanded; others skip it.

v_gene: TRBV12-3/TRBV12-4
d_gene: -
j_gene: TRBJ1-1
abundance: -
CDR3aa: CASRLGRLKEAFF
CDR3nt: TGTGCCAGCAGGTTGGGGCGACTCAAGGAGGCTTTCTTT

v_gene: TRBV15
d_gene: TRBD1
j_gene: TRBJ2-7
abundance: -
CDR3aa: CATSRNRGPYEQYF
CDR3nt: TGTGCCACCAGCAGAAACAGGGGTCCCTACGAGCAGTACTTC

v_gene: TRBV28
d_gene: TRBD1
j_gene: TRBJ2-7
abundance: -
CDR3aa: CASYRGPNYEQYF
CDR3nt: TGTGCCAGCTACAGGGGGCCCAACTACGAGCAGTACTTC

v_gene: TRBV24-1
d_gene: TRBD1
j_gene: TRBJ2-1
abundance: once
CDR3aa: CATNPGTGLINEQFF
CDR3nt: TGTGCCACCAATCCAGGGACAGGGCTTATCAATGAGCAGTTCTTC

v_gene: TRBV7-3
d_gene: -
j_gene: TRBJ2-7
abundance: -
CDR3aa: CASSLSRTGTTYEQYF
CDR3nt: TGTGCCAGCAGCCTTTCCCGGACAGGGACTACCTACGAGCAGTACTTC

v_gene: TRBV11-2
d_gene: TRBD2
j_gene: TRBJ2-6
abundance: -
CDR3aa: CASSLERGIHSGANVLTF
CDR3nt: TGTGCCAGCAGCTTAGAGCGGGGGATCCACTCTGGGGCCAACGTCCTGACTTTC

v_gene: TRBV5-4
d_gene: -
j_gene: TRBJ1-1
abundance: once
CDR3aa: CASSLESGNTEAFF
CDR3nt: TGTGCCAGCAGCTTGGAATCGGGGAACACTGAAGCTTTCTTT

v_gene: TRBV5-6
d_gene: TRBD1
j_gene: TRBJ2-7
abundance: -
CDR3aa: CASGRRDRASEQYF
CDR3nt: TGTGCCAGCGGACGCCGGGACAGGGCGAGCGAGCAGTACTTC

v_gene: TRBV3-1/TRBV3-2
d_gene: TRBD2
j_gene: TRBJ2-5
abundance: -
CDR3aa: CASSQPGLAGGETQYF
CDR3nt: TGTGCCAGCAGCCAGCCCGGACTAGCGGGAGGCGAGACCCAGTACTTC

v_gene: TRBV12-3/TRBV12-4
d_gene: TRBD1
j_gene: TRBJ1-1
abundance: few
CDR3aa: CASRTRDSTEAFF
CDR3nt: TGTGCCAGCAGGACAAGGGACAGCACTGAAGCTTTCTTT

v_gene: TRBV6-2/TRBV6-3
d_gene: TRBD2
j_gene: TRBJ2-1
abundance: -
CDR3aa: CASSQLAGARNEQFF
CDR3nt: TGTGCCAGCAGCCAACTAGCGGGAGCCCGCAATGAGCAGTTCTTC

v_gene: TRBV19
d_gene: -
j_gene: TRBJ2-5
abundance: -
CDR3aa: CASRSDYQETQYF
CDR3nt: TGTGCCAGTAGATCCGACTACCAAGAGACCCAGTACTTC

v_gene: TRBV12-3/TRBV12-4
d_gene: -
j_gene: TRBJ2-7
abundance: -
CDR3aa: CASSLAGSYEQYF
CDR3nt: TGTGCCAGCAGTTTGGCGGGTTCCTACGAGCAGTACTTC

v_gene: TRBV7-9
d_gene: -
j_gene: TRBJ2-7
abundance: -
CDR3aa: CASSLVAGNEQYF
CDR3nt: TGTGCCAGCAGCTTAGTAGCAGGGAACGAGCAGTACTTC

v_gene: TRBV19
d_gene: TRBD1
j_gene: TRBJ1-2
abundance: few
CDR3aa: CASSIDKTGIANYGYTF
CDR3nt: TGTGCCAGTAGTATAGATAAGACAGGGATAGCTAACTATGGCTACACCTTC

v_gene: TRBV5-1
d_gene: TRBD1
j_gene: TRBJ2-2
abundance: -
CDR3aa: CASSLGGGAGELFF
CDR3nt: TGCGCCAGCAGCTTGGGAGGGGGCGCCGGGGAGCTGTTTTTT

v_gene: TRBV7-2
d_gene: -
j_gene: TRBJ1-2
abundance: few
CDR3aa: CASSLGDIPNYGYTF
CDR3nt: TGTGCCAGCAGCTTAGGGGACATTCCTAACTATGGCTACACCTTC

v_gene: TRBV5-1
d_gene: -
j_gene: TRBJ2-1
abundance: -
CDR3aa: CASSLLNEQFF
CDR3nt: TGCGCCAGCAGCTTGCTCAATGAGCAGTTCTTC

v_gene: TRBV2
d_gene: -
j_gene: TRBJ2-1
abundance: once
CDR3aa: CASSVRNEQFF
CDR3nt: TGTGCCAGCAGTGTTCGGAATGAGCAGTTCTTC